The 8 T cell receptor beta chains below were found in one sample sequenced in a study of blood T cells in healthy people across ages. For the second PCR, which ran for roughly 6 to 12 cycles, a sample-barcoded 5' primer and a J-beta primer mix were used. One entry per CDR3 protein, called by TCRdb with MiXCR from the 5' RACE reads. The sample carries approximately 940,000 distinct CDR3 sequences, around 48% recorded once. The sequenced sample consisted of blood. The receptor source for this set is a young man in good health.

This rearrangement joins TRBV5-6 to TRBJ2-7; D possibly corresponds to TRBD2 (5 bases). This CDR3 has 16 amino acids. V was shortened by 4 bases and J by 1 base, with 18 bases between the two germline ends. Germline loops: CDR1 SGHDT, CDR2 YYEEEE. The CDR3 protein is CASSPRSEGQSYEQYF. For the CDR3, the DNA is TGTGCCAGCAGCCCGCGGAGTGAGGGTCAGTCCTACGAGCAGTACTTC.

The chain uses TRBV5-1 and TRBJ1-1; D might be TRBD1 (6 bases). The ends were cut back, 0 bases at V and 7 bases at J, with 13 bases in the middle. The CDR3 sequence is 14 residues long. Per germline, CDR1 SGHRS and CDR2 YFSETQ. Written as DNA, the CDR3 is TGCGCCAGCAGCTTGGGCGGGGGCACCCTTGAAGCTTTCTTT. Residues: CASSLGGGTLEAFF.

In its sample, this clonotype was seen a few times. Here the CDR3 reads CASSAGQATTDTQYF. The CDR3 DNA reads TGTGCCAGCAGCGCCGGACAGGCGACCACAGATACGCAGTATTTT. V and J are TRBV13 and TRBJ2-3, with TRBD1 identical over 7 bases. The CDR3 is 15 residues long. The germline V gene has CDR1 PRHDT and CDR2 FYEKMQ (reference sequence). Trimming removed 5 bases from V and 2 bases from J; junction bases left unmatched: 7.

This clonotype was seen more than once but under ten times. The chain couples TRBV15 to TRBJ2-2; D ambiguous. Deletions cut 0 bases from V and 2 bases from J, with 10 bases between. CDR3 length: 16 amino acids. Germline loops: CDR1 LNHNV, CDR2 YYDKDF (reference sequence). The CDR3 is CATSRDAAINTGELFF. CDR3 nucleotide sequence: TGTGCCACCAGCAGAGATGCAGCAATCAACACCGGGGAGCTGTTTTTT.

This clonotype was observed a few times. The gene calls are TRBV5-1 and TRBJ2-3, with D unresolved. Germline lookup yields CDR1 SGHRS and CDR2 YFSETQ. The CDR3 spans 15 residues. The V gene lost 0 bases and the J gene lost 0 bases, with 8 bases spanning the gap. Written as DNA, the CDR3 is TGCGCCAGCAGCTTGGCCAGGCAGAGCACAGATACGCAGTATTTT. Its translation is CASSLARQSTDTQYF.

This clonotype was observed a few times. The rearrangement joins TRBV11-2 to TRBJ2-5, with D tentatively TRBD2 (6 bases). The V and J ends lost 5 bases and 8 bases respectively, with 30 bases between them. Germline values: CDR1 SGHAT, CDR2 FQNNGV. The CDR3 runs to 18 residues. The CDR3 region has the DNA TGTGCCAGCAGCCAAAGGAGGGGTCCCGTTTCTACGGGGATTACCCAGTACTTC. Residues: CASSQRRGPVSTGITQYF.

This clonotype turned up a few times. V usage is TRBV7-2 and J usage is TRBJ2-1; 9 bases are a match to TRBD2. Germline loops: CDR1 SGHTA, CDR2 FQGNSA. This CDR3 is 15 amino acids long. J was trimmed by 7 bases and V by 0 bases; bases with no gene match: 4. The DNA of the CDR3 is TGTGCCAGCAGCTTAGCTGCTAGCGGGGTAAATGAGCAGTTCTTC. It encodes CASSLAASGVNEQFF.

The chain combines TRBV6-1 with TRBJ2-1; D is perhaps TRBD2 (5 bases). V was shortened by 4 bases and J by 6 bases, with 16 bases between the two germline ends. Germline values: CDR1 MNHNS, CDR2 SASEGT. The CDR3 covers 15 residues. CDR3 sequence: CASSVEGWLGNEQFF. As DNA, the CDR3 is TGTGCCAGCAGTGTAGAGGGCTGGTTGGGCAATGAGCAGTTCTTC.